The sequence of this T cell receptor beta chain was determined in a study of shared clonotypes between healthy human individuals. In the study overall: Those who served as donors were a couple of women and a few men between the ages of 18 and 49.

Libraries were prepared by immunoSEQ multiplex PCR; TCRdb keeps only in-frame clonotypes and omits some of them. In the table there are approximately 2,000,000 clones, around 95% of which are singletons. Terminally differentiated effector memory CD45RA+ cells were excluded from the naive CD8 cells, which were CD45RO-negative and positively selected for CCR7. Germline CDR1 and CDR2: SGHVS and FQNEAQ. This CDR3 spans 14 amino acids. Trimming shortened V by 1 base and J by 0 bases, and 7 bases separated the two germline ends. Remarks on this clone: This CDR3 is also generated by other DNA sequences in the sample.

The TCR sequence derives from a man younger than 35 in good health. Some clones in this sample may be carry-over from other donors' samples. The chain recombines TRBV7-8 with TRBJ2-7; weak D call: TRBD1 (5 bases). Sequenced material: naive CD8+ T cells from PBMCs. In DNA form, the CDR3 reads TGTGCCAGCAGCTTAGGACAGAGCTCCTACGAGCAGTACTTC. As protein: CASSLGQSSYEQYF.